The 15 T cell receptor beta chains given below trace back to one sample, sequenced in a study of blood T cell repertoires in COVID-19. The repertoire was sequenced with immunoSEQ multiplex PCR; TCRdb's copy has only in-frame clones and lacks some. Of roughly 390,000 clones in the sample, around 87% are singletons; the top ten hold over 9.5%. Material: peripheral blood. The receptors originated from a woman under 40 with COVID-19, enrolled during active disease.

This clone was recorded once. CDR3 sequence (DNA): TGTGCCAGCTCAAAATCCCAGGGGACAGACACTGAAGCTTTCTTT. Translation gives CASSKSQGTDTEAFF. The chain is built from TRBV18 and TRBJ1-1, with 7 bases matching TRBD1. The germline V gene has CDR1 KGHSH and CDR2 LQKENI. The junction had 9 bases not matched to a gene; V was cut back by 5 bases and J by 3 bases. The CDR3 consists of 15 residues.

The chain recombines TRBV24-1 with TRBJ2-3; D not certain. The germline gives CDR1 KGHDR, CDR2 SFDVKD. Trimming removed 7 bases from V and 1 base from J, with 8 bases in between. The CDR3 runs to 13 residues. CDR3 nucleotide sequence: TGTGCCACCAGGAGTACGGGCACAGATACGCAGTATTTT. It translates to CATRSTGTDTQYF.

This clone has only a few counts. This chain links TRBV5-3 with TRBJ1-1; 7 bases are shared with TRBD1. TRBV5-3 is placed among ORFs of uncertain function. The CDR3 length is 14 residues. V was clipped by 1 base and J by 4 bases; unmatched bases: 4. DNA for the CDR3: TGTGCCAGAAGCTTGTCCCCAGGGGGCACTGAAGCTTTCTTT. As protein: CARSLSPGGTEAFF.

The V call is TRBV6-5, the J call TRBJ2-7; 10 nucleotides match TRBD2. Germline CDR1 MNHEY, CDR2 SVGAGI. CDR3 length: 14 residues. Trimming cost V 6 bases and J 6 bases; bases outside gene matches: 8. In DNA form, the CDR3 reads TGTGCCAGCAGACGCCAGCGGGAGGGCCCCGAGCAGTACTTC. It codes for CASRRQREGPEQYF.

The J gene is TRBJ1-2, the V gene TRBV27; a weak D match, TRBD1 (6 bases). V was trimmed by 4 bases and J by 4 bases, leaving 13 bases between them. The CDR3 loop spans 14 amino acids. The germline V gene encodes CDR1 MNHEY and CDR2 SMNVEV (reference sequence). The CDR3 spells CASSSPGQVYGYTF. The CDR3 DNA is TGTGCCAGCAGTTCCCCGGGACAAGTCTATGGCTACACCTTC.

This rearrangement joins TRBV4-2 to TRBJ1-4, with D maybe TRBD1 (6 bases). Germline V gene data show CDR1 as LGHNA and CDR2 as YNFKEQ. The CDR3 is made up of 16 amino acids. Trimming pared 0 bases from V and 3 bases from J, leaving 11 bases between. The CDR3 DNA is TGTGCCAGCAGCCAAGAGGTACAGGGAGCTAATGAAAAACTGTTTTTT. Translated, it gives CASSQEVQGANEKLFF.

The chain employs TRBV9 and TRBJ2-7; 8 bases agree with TRBD1. The V gene's germline CDR1 is SGDLS and CDR2 YYNGEE. The CDR3 spans 14 residues. V dropped 0 bases and J dropped 7; count of bases not matched to a gene: 6. CDR3 sequence reads: CASSVGTGRWEQYF. The CDR3, as DNA: TGTGCCAGCAGCGTAGGGACAGGGCGGTGGGAGCAGTACTTC.

The chain joins TRBV28 to TRBJ2-1, with 7 bases aligning to TRBD1. V shed 2 bases, J shed 3 bases, and the junction held 4 bases outside the gene matches. This CDR3 spans 15 amino acids. Germline lookup yields CDR1 MDHEN and CDR2 SYDVKM. The CDR3 spells CASSLNRGFYNEQFF. The DNA of the CDR3 is TGTGCCAGCAGTTTAAACAGGGGTTTCTACAATGAGCAGTTCTTC. The full variable domain, in which reference TRBV28 and TRBJ2-1 provide the parts outside the CDR3, is DVKVTQSSRYLVKRTGEKVFLECVQDMDHENMFWYRQDPGLGLRLIYFSYDVKMKEKGDIPEGYSVSREKKERFSLILESASTNQTSMYLCASSLNRGFYNEQFFGPGTRLTVL.

V gene TRBV7-9 combines with J gene TRBJ2-1; D gene ambiguous. The V and J ends lost 3 bases and 6 bases respectively, with 3 bases between them. The CDR3 length is 11 residues. Germline CDR1 reads SEHNR; CDR2 reads FQNEAQ (reference sequence). The CDR3 DNA follows: TGTGCCAGCAGCTTTATCAATGAGCAGTTCTTC. This gives the protein CASSFINEQFF.

The chain combines TRBV5-4 with TRBJ1-4, with D perhaps matching TRBD1 (5 bases). Looked up from germline, CDR1 is SGHNT and CDR2 is YYREEE (reference sequence). There are 13 residues in the CDR3. Deletions cut 7 bases from V and 3 bases from J, with 10 bases between. The CDR3 DNA is TGTGCCAGCTCCCAAGGGGCTAATGAAAAACTGTTTTTT. It is translated as CASSQGANEKLFF.

In this sample, this clone turned up a few times. V gene TRBV5-1 combines with J gene TRBJ1-5; D remains unclear. The CDR3 totals 14 residues. Trimming stripped 2 bases from V and 2 bases from J, with 8 bases between. The germline gives CDR1 SGHRS, CDR2 YFSETQ. The CDR3: CASSFGDRNQPQHF. CDR3 DNA sequence: TGCGCCAGCAGCTTCGGGGATCGCAATCAGCCCCAGCATTTT.

This chain connects TRBV28 to TRBJ2-7, with a tentative D call TRBD2 (5 bases). V was shortened by 7 bases and J by 3 bases, with 13 bases between the two germline ends. Germline-derived CDR1 and CDR2 are MDHEN and SYDVKM. This CDR3 is 13 amino acids long. DNA of the CDR3: TGTGCCAGCACGGACTTCACCAACTACGAGCAGTACTTC. Residues: CASTDFTNYEQYF.

A few counts support this clone. The V call is TRBV28, the J call TRBJ2-1, with 8 positions matching TRBD2. V shed 2 bases and J 3 bases; nucleotides not matched to a gene: 6. Germline CDR1 and CDR2: MDHEN and SYDVKM. This CDR3 spans 16 amino acids. CDR3 nucleotide sequence: TGTGCCAGCAGTTTACAGAGGGCGGGGGGCTACAATGAGCAGTTCTTC. Its translation is CASSLQRAGGYNEQFF.

The CDR3 spells CASSGGLADTGELFF. In DNA, the CDR3 is TGCGCCAGCAGCGGGGGACTAGCGGACACCGGGGAGCTGTTTTTT. The chain uses TRBV5-1 and TRBJ2-2, with 11 nucleotides matching TRBD2. CDR1 is SGHRS, CDR2 YFSETQ, per germline. This CDR3 spans 15 amino acids. V dropped 4 bases and J dropped 3; count of bases not matched to a gene: 2.

This clone has a single count. This chain uses TRBV5-1 with TRBJ2-7; D may be TRBD2 (6 bases). This CDR3 region has 12 residues. Trimming took 7 bases from V and 2 from J, leaving 10 bases between them. Germline V gene sequence: CDR1 SGHRS, CDR2 YFSETQ. In nucleotides, the CDR3 is TGCGCCAGCGGGACTTCAACCTACGAGCAGTACTTC. The encoded protein is CASGTSTYEQYF.